Each of the 20 T cell receptor beta chains below was sequenced from the same sample in a study of T cell responses to AZD1222 COVID-19 vaccine. Profiled with immunoSEQ multiplex PCR; TCRdb holds only in-frame clones, not every one. The top ten hold 9.2% of the sample, which has about 190,000 clones, roughly 93% seen once. The sample in question was peripheral blood, obtained on day 0 of AZD1222 vaccination. These receptors were taken from an adult in good health.

This rearrangement joins TRBV9 to TRBJ1-5, with D unresolved. The germline V gene has CDR1 SGDLS and CDR2 YYNGEE. The CDR3 contains 15 residues. Trimming removed 0 bases from V and 0 bases from J, with 7 bases in between. CDR3 amino acids: CASSVGDFSNQPQHF. In nucleotides, the CDR3 is TGTGCCAGCAGCGTAGGTGATTTTAGCAATCAGCCCCAGCATTTT.

The chain couples TRBV7-3 to TRBJ2-1; D uncertain. This CDR3 spans 15 amino acids. Germline V gene sequence: CDR1 SGHTA, CDR2 FQGTGA. V gave up 3 bases and J gave up 1 base, with 10 bases separating them. CDR3 sequence: CASSLDPQSYNEQFF. The CDR3 nucleotides are TGTGCCAGCAGCTTGGACCCACAGTCCTACAATGAGCAGTTCTTC.

The chain has TRBV5-1 and TRBJ1-5; 7 bases are a match to TRBD1. There are 15 residues in the CDR3. Germline V lookup: CDR1 SGHRS, CDR2 YFSETQ. V shed 4 bases and J 6 bases; nucleotides not matched to a gene: 10. The CDR3 coding sequence is TGCGCCAGCAGCAGCAGGGGGGGGCAGGGTCAGCCCCAGCATTTT. It is translated as CASSSRGGQGQPQHF. Full variable domain (remainder filled in from reference TRBV5-1 and TRBJ1-5): KAGVTQTPRYLIKTRGQQVTLSCSPISGHRSVSWYQQTPGQGLQFLFEYFSETQRNKGNFPGRFSGRQFSNSRSEMNVSTLELGDSALYLCASSSRGGQGQPQHFGDGTRLSIL.

The genes are TRBV7-2 and TRBJ1-5, with D unclear. Germline V gene data show CDR1 as SGHTA and CDR2 as FQGNSA. Trimming removed 2 bases at V and 1 base at J, with 3 bases between. This CDR3 region has 13 residues. The CDR3 coding sequence is TGTGCCAGCAGCTTATGGAGCAATCAGCCCCAGCATTTT. Translation gives CASSLWSNQPQHF.

The chain has TRBV19 and TRBJ1-1, with 9 bases fitting TRBD1. The ends lost 7 bases at V and 10 bases at J; junction bases unmatched: 19. The CDR3 consists of 16 residues. CDR1 and CDR2 from the germline V gene are LNHDA and SQIVND (reference sequence). This CDR3 is CASKTKGQGVEGAAFF. CDR3 coding DNA: TGTGCCAGTAAAACCAAGGGACAGGGAGTAGAGGGGGCAGCTTTCTTT.

The rearrangement uses TRBV9 and TRBJ2-3; 10 bases are a match to TRBD1. The V and J ends lost 0 bases and 4 bases, in that order; junction bases with no gene match: 5. The germline CDR1 and CDR2 sequences are SGDLS and YYNGEE. CDR3 length equals 16 residues. The CDR3 reads CASSVGDRGTADTQYF. The DNA of the CDR3 is TGTGCCAGCAGCGTAGGGGACAGGGGTACCGCAGATACGCAGTATTTT.

V gene TRBV5-1 combines with J gene TRBJ1-1; 9 bases match TRBD1. V shed 4 bases and J 10 bases; nucleotides not matched to a gene: 8. Germline V gene lookup returns CDR1 SGHRS and CDR2 YFSETQ. The CDR3 loop spans 13 amino acids. The CDR3 reads CASSRDPTGGAFF. In DNA form, the CDR3 reads TGCGCCAGCAGCCGAGATCCGACAGGGGGAGCTTTCTTT.

This chain connects TRBV7-2 to TRBJ1-2; D perhaps matches TRBD1 (5 bases). In germline, CDR1 is SGHTA, CDR2 FQGNSA. This CDR3 spans 16 amino acids. The V and J ends lost 5 bases and 4 bases respectively, with 20 bases between them. The CDR3 DNA sequence: TGTGCCAGCAGCGTAGAGGGGAGGGCAGCCGCCTATGGCTACACCTTC. Protein product: CASSVEGRAAAYGYTF.

The genes are TRBV11-2 and TRBJ2-7, with D tentatively TRBD1 or TRBD2 (5 bases each). Germline V lookup: CDR1 SGHAT, CDR2 FQNNGV. Trimming left V 5 bases short and J 6 bases short, with 11 bases between. This CDR3 is built from 12 residues. This chain's CDR3 is CASSPGAGEQYF. CDR3 bases: TGTGCCAGCAGCCCCGGGGCCGGCGAGCAGTACTTC.

The rearrangement uses TRBV9 and TRBJ1-1; D may be TRBD1 (5 bases). The CDR3 contains 13 residues. Looked up from germline, CDR1 is SGDLS and CDR2 is YYNGEE. V lost 0 bases and J lost 11, with 14 bases in between. The CDR3, as DNA: TGTGCCAGCAGCGTAGTGTCTGGCAGGGAGGCTTTCTTT. Protein product: CASSVVSGREAFF.

The CDR3 DNA sequence: TGTGCCAGCTCACCGGAACGTACCAATGAGCAGTTCTTC. This translates into CASSPERTNEQFF. This chain connects TRBV18 to TRBJ2-1, with D uncertain. The V end lost 3 bases, the J end lost 6 bases, and 9 bases lay between the germline ends. The germline V gene has CDR1 KGHSH and CDR2 LQKENI. The length of the CDR3 is 13 residues.

This clone was seen only once. The chain combines TRBV11-1 with TRBJ1-1; D call uncertain. CDR1 is SGHAT and CDR2 is FQDESV in the germline V gene (reference sequence). The CDR3 sequence is 15 residues long. V gave up 6 bases and J gave up 0 bases, with 14 bases separating them. CDR3 loop: CASSPRLQMNTEAFF. CDR3 DNA: TGTGCCAGCAGTCCCAGGTTGCAGATGAACACTGAAGCTTTCTTT.

The chain joins TRBV29-1 to TRBJ2-7, with D possibly matching TRBD1 (5 bases). The germline V gene encodes CDR1 SQVTM and CDR2 ANQGSEA. Trimming removed 4 bases at V and 0 bases at J, with 13 bases between. This CDR3 has 14 residues. The CDR3 DNA is TGCAGCGTTGGGATTGATGACAGCTCCTACGAGCAGTACTTC. This gives the protein CSVGIDDSSYEQYF.

The chain uses TRBV5-4 and TRBJ2-1; 12 positions agree with TRBD2. V was pared by 0 bases and J by 6 bases, with 7 bases of the junction left unmatched. The germline CDR1 and CDR2 sequences are SGHNT and YYREEE (reference sequence). The CDR3 covers 17 residues. The CDR3 region is CASSLEGLAGGFNEQFF. The CDR3 DNA is TGTGCCAGCAGCTTGGAAGGGCTAGCGGGAGGGTTCAATGAGCAGTTCTTC.

The chain recombines TRBV12-1 with TRBJ1-5; the table calls TRBD1, which could not be checked here. TRBV12-1 has pseudogene status. This CDR3 spans 16 amino acids. This CDR3 is CASRSRDSLRNQPQHF. The CDR3 DNA reads TGTGCCAGCAGGTCCCGGGACAGTTTAAGGAATCAGCCCCAGCATTTT.

The CDR3 here is CATSLGQGLADTQYF. For the CDR3, the DNA is TGTGCCACCAGCCTTGGACAGGGTTTGGCAGATACGCAGTATTTT. J is TRBJ2-3 and V is TRBV24-1, with 8 bases aligning to TRBD1. The germline V gene has CDR1 KGHDR and CDR2 SFDVKD. V lost 7 bases, J lost 4 bases, and 9 bases stayed unmatched. The CDR3 has 15 amino acids.

V usage is TRBV27 and J usage is TRBJ2-1; TRBD1 matches at 8 bases. V gave up 4 bases and J gave up 7 bases; unmatched junction bases: 6. CDR1 is MNHEY and CDR2 is SMNVEV in the germline V gene (reference sequence). The length of the CDR3 is 14 residues. In DNA, the CDR3 is TGTGCCAGCAGTTGGGCAGGGGGCGTGAATGAGCAGTTCTTC. The encoded protein is CASSWAGGVNEQFF.

The rearrangement links TRBV18 to TRBJ1-1; 11 bases line up with TRBD1. The CDR3 spans 18 residues. The trim removed 5 bases at V and 4 bases at J, leaving 15 bases unmatched. From germline, CDR1 is KGHSH and CDR2 LQKENI. DNA for the CDR3: TGTGCCAGCTCATCGTACACAGGACAGGGGGCTTTGGTCACTGAAGCTTTCTTT. The encoded protein is CASSSYTGQGALVTEAFF.

This clone was counted between two and nine times. The chain carries TRBV27 and TRBJ2-3; 7 bases fit TRBD1. The CDR3 is 12 residues long. The germline V gene encodes CDR1 MNHEY and CDR2 SMNVEV (reference sequence). V was pared by 6 bases and J by 3 bases, with 0 bases of the junction left unmatched. DNA of the CDR3: TGTGCCAGCAGGACAGGGACAGATACGCAGTATTTT. Encoded protein: CASRTGTDTQYF.

This clone was detected only once. The V and J genes are TRBV6-4 and TRBJ2-2; TRBD2 matches 10 bases. V trimming: 6 bases; J trimming: 1 base; junction bases outside the gene matches: 5. CDR1 is MRHNA, CDR2 SNTAGT, per germline. The CDR3 contains 16 residues. CDR3 region: CASSATSGLNTGELFF. DNA for the CDR3: TGTGCCAGCAGCGCGACTAGCGGGTTGAACACCGGGGAGCTGTTTTTT.